Each of the 28 T cell receptor beta chains below was sequenced from the same sample in a study of CD8 T cells in ankylosing spondylitis. TCRdb used MiXCR to reprocess the 5' RACE reads, holding one entry per CDR3 protein. Among about 36,000 distinct CDR3 sequences listed, 13% were seen once. The source material was synovial fluid, either unsorted or a sorted T cell fraction (not recorded which). These receptors were collected from a male donor with ankylosing spondylitis.

This clonotype was picked up many times. The CDR3 protein is CASRRRQGWHSPLHF. CDR3 in DNA: TGTGCCAGCAGACGAAGACAGGGGTGGCATTCACCCCTCCACTTT. The chain has TRBV28 and TRBJ1-6, with 8 nucleotides matching TRBD1. V shed 6 bases and J 8 bases; nucleotides not matched to a gene: 9. Germline V gene data show CDR1 as MDHEN and CDR2 as SYDVKM. The CDR3 runs 15 residues.

This clonotype has ten or more counts. The V gene is TRBV4-1, the J gene TRBJ2-4, with D tentatively TRBD1 or TRBD2 (5 bases each). CDR1 and CDR2 (germline): MGHRA, YSYEKL. This CDR3 is 14 amino acids long. V shed 2 bases and J shed 7 bases, with 12 bases lying between them. DNA for the CDR3: TGCGCCAGCAGCCAAACCCGGGACCGCAACATTCAGTACTTC. Translated: CASSQTRDRNIQYF.

This clonotype was seen repeatedly, ten times or more. The chain combines TRBV20-1 with TRBJ1-1, with no clear D. V was clipped by 2 bases and J by 3 bases, with 13 bases between them. In germline, CDR1 is DFQATT, CDR2 SNEGSKA (reference sequence). CDR3 length: 14 amino acids. In DNA, the CDR3 is TGCAGTGCTAGACCGGGTCGATCAGACACTGAAGCTTTCTTT. It specifies CSARPGRSDTEAFF.

V usage is TRBV6-2 or TRBV6-3 and J usage is TRBJ2-3; D may be TRBD1 (5 bases). The CDR3 loop spans 15 amino acids. The V gene lost 6 bases and the J gene lost 4 bases, with 17 bases spanning the gap. The germline gives CDR1 MNHEY, CDR2 SVGEGT. The CDR3 sequence is CASRFFSQGSDTQYF. The CDR3 DNA sequence: TGTGCCAGCAGATTCTTTTCCCAGGGATCAGATACGCAGTATTTT.

V and J are TRBV7-8 and TRBJ1-1, with TRBD1 identical over 9 bases. Germline trimming cut 3 bases from V and 4 bases from J; bases unmatched to any gene: 6. CDR3 length: 15 residues. Germline CDR1 is SGHVS and CDR2 is FQNEAQ. CDR3 amino acids: CASSLDRGRRTEAFF. In nucleotides, the CDR3 is TGTGCCAGCAGCTTGGACAGGGGACGCCGCACTGAAGCTTTCTTT.

DNA of the CDR3: TGTGCCAGCAGTGAAGTTCCTTATCGGGGGGGAGAGACCCAGTACTTC. Amino acid sequence: CASSEVPYRGGETQYF. The V and J genes are TRBV2 and TRBJ2-5; 8 positions agree with TRBD2. Germline V lookup: CDR1 SNHLY, CDR2 FYNNEI. The CDR3 length is 16 residues. V dropped 1 base and J dropped 4; count of bases not matched to a gene: 8.

The table lists this clonotype with many counts. V usage is TRBV19 and J usage is TRBJ2-1, with 10 bases fitting TRBD2. The V and J ends lost 6 bases and 1 base, in that order; junction bases with no gene match: 12. Germline CDR1 is LNHDA and CDR2 is SQIVND (reference sequence). There are 18 residues in the CDR3. CDR3 coding DNA: TGTGCCAGTAGGTCTAGCGGGGGTCCCGGGGTATCCTACAATGAGCAGTTCTTC. As protein: CASRSSGGPGVSYNEQFF.

This chain uses TRBV5-6 with TRBJ2-7, with D possibly matching TRBD1 (6 bases). CDR3 length: 13 residues. The V gene's germline CDR1 is SGHDT and CDR2 YYEEEE. Trimming shortened V by 5 bases and J by 2 bases, and 11 bases separated the two germline ends. The CDR3 protein is CASRATGAYEQYF. CDR3 in DNA: TGTGCCAGCAGGGCGACAGGAGCCTACGAGCAGTACTTC.

This clonotype was recorded a few times. This chain uses TRBV10-3 with TRBJ2-3; D not certain. Germline V gives CDR1 ENHRY, CDR2 SYGVKD. V was trimmed by 5 bases and J by 4 bases, leaving 13 bases between them. The CDR3 is made up of 14 amino acids. For the CDR3, the DNA is TGTGCCATCAGTAGAGGATTTATGGCAGATACGCAGTATTTT. Protein sequence: CAISRGFMADTQYF.

This clonotype was found many times. The rearrangement joins TRBV11-2 to TRBJ2-1; 10 nucleotides line up with TRBD2. The CDR3 runs 15 residues. Trimming took 3 bases from V and 8 from J; bases not matched to a gene: 7. In germline, CDR1 is SGHAT, CDR2 FQNNGV. CDR3 sequence: CASSFRAGGRDEQFF. The CDR3 coding sequence is TGTGCCAGCAGCTTCCGAGCGGGGGGGCGCGATGAGCAGTTCTTC. The full variable domain, rest sourced from reference TRBV11-2 and TRBJ2-1, is EAGVAQSPRYKIIEKRQSVAFWCNPISGHATLYWYQQILGQGPKLLIQFQNNGVVDDSQLPKDRFSAERLKGVDSTLKIQPAKLEDSAVYLCASSFRAGGRDEQFFGPGTRLTVL.

This rearrangement joins TRBV9 to TRBJ2-1; D may match TRBD1 or TRBD2 (5 bases each). This CDR3 has 15 residues. Between the trimmed V and J ends, which lost 0 bases and 8 bases, there was a span of 15 bases. Germline V gives CDR1 SGDLS, CDR2 YYNGEE. Written as DNA, the CDR3 is TGTGCCAGCAGCGTAGGGGGGTCCCCTTACCATGAGCAGTTCTTC. It codes for CASSVGGSPYHEQFF.

There are many counts of this clonotype. The J gene is TRBJ1-1, the V gene TRBV2; the D gene is possibly TRBD1 (6 bases). The germline CDR1 and CDR2 sequences are SNHLY and FYNNEI. CDR3 size: 14 residues. V lost 7 bases and J 3 bases, leaving 15 bases between the germline ends. The DNA for the CDR3 is TGTGCCAGCACCAGGGGAGCCCGTCACACTGAAGCTTTCTTT. Protein: CASTRGARHTEAFF. The full variable domain, in which reference TRBV2 and TRBJ1-1 provide the parts outside the CDR3, is EPEVTQTPSHQVTQMGQEVILRCVPISNHLYFYWYRQILGQKVEFLVSFYNNEISEKSEIFDDQFSVERPDGSNFTLKIRSTKLEDSAMYFCASTRGARHTEAFFGQGTRLTVV.

This clonotype was observed a handful of times. The chain recombines TRBV20-1 with TRBJ1-6; TRBD1 aligns across 7 bases. Germline CDR1 DFQATT, CDR2 SNEGSKA (reference sequence). With V trimmed by 4 bases and J by 1 base, 7 bases remained unmatched. CDR3 length: 16 amino acids. The CDR3 region is CSAKPTGASYNSPLHF. Here the CDR3 DNA reads TGCAGTGCTAAGCCTACAGGGGCGTCCTATAATTCACCCCTCCACTTT.

The V gene is TRBV4-1, the J gene TRBJ1-6; D is undetermined. CDR1 MGHRA and CDR2 YSYEKL come from the germline V gene. The CDR3 has 15 residues. V was trimmed by 1 base and J by 9 bases, leaving 13 bases between them. This chain's CDR3 is CASSQVSGRSSPLHF. The DNA of the CDR3 is TGCGCCAGCAGCCAAGTCTCTGGCAGGTCTTCACCCCTCCACTTT.

This chain connects TRBV7-9 to TRBJ1-1; no reliable D call. CDR3 size: 13 residues. Germline V CDR1 and CDR2: SEHNR, FQNEAQ (reference sequence). V lost 3 bases, J lost 5 bases, and 10 bases lay in between. The CDR3 DNA is TGTGCCAGCAGCTTGGGCACCACTACTGAAGCTTTCTTT. This encodes CASSLGTTTEAFF.

A few counts support this clonotype. The chain links TRBV4-3 to TRBJ2-4; D is unresolved. The V gene lost 1 base and the J gene lost 0 bases, with 10 bases spanning the gap. From germline, CDR1 is LGHNA and CDR2 YSLEER. The CDR3 length is 16 residues. The CDR3 coding sequence is TGCGCCAGCAGCCAAGCGGCGCGGATAGCCAAAAACATTCAGTACTTC. Amino acids: CASSQAARIAKNIQYF.

In its sample, this clonotype is medium-sized. The chain links TRBV24-1 to TRBJ2-5; a possible D gene is TRBD2 (6 bases). Trimming cost V 3 bases and J 5 bases, with 18 bases left between them. Germline CDR1 reads KGHDR; CDR2 reads SFDVKD. CDR3 length equals 16 residues. This chain's CDR3 is CATSDPTGTQRETQYF. The CDR3 DNA sequence: TGTGCCACCAGTGATCCAACGGGGACTCAGAGGGAGACCCAGTACTTC.

This clonotype was detected many times. The chain joins TRBV20-1 to TRBJ2-7; no firm D call. Trimming shortened V by 4 bases and J by 6 bases, and 13 bases separated the two germline ends. The CDR3 sequence is 12 residues long. From germline, CDR1 is DFQATT and CDR2 SNEGSKA (reference sequence). The CDR3 reads CSAIGSMGEQYF. The CDR3 nucleotides are TGCAGTGCTATAGGCAGCATGGGCGAGCAGTACTTC.

This clonotype was counted once. This sequence joins TRBV30 and TRBJ2-1, with a possible D match to TRBD1 (6 bases). This CDR3 contains 15 residues. Germline lookup yields CDR1 GTSNPN and CDR2 SVGIG (reference sequence). Trimming took off 0 bases at V and 9 bases at J, with 18 bases between the two ends. The CDR3 here is CAWSVRGSPPGEQFF. CDR3 DNA: TGTGCCTGGAGTGTTAGGGGGAGCCCCCCCGGTGAGCAGTTCTTC.

This chain connects TRBV5-4 to TRBJ2-5; D unresolved. Germline assignment: CDR1 SGHNT and CDR2 YYREEE (reference sequence). The CDR3 spans 13 residues. Between the trimmed V and J ends, which lost 6 bases and 5 bases, there was a span of 14 bases. The DNA of the CDR3 is TGTGCCAGCACCTTCGATGAAAGGGAGACCCAGTACTTC. It codes for CASTFDERETQYF.

This chain uses TRBV6-1 with TRBJ2-2, with TRBD1 identical over 9 bases. Germline trimming cut 0 bases from V and 7 bases from J; bases unmatched to any gene: 6. Germline values: CDR1 MNHNS, CDR2 SASEGT. The CDR3 is 16 residues long. In DNA, the CDR3 is TGTGCCAGCAGTGAAGCAGAGGGGACAGGGAGCGGGGAGCTGTTTTTT. Translated, it gives CASSEAEGTGSGELFF.

Many counts were recorded for this clonotype. The gene calls are TRBV15 and TRBJ2-2, with a weak D call TRBD2 (6 bases). Trimming removed 5 bases from V and 4 bases from J, with 17 bases in between. The CDR3 has 16 residues. The germline CDR1 and CDR2 sequences are LNHNV and YYDKDF (reference sequence). Written as DNA, the CDR3 is TGTGCCACCAGCCGGGGGACCTTAAAGAGCACCGGGGAGCTGTTTTTT. Amino acids: CATSRGTLKSTGELFF.

This clonotype has just a few counts. This chain links TRBV18 with TRBJ2-7, with D possibly called TRBD1 or TRBD2 (6 bases each). From germline, CDR1 is KGHSH and CDR2 LQKENI. Trimming left V 4 bases short and J 3 bases short, with 16 bases between. The CDR3 is 15 residues long. The CDR3 coding sequence is TGTGCCAGCTCACTCGTACGGGGGCAGGACTACGAGCAGTACTTC. As protein: CASSLVRGQDYEQYF.

Ten or more counts support this clonotype. The V gene is TRBV14, the J gene TRBJ2-7; 13 nucleotides line up with TRBD2. J lost 0 bases, V lost 2 bases, and 4 bases had no gene match. Germline values: CDR1 SGHDN, CDR2 FVKESK. The CDR3 totals 17 residues. The CDR3 coding sequence is TGTGCCAGCAGCCAATGGACTAGCGGGGGAGCCTCCTACGAGCAGTACTTC. This sequence encodes CASSQWTSGGASYEQYF.

This clonotype occurred many times. The rearrangement uses TRBV3-1 and TRBJ2-1, with D unclear. Germline V gene sequence: CDR1 LGHDT, CDR2 YNNKEL (reference sequence). There are 15 residues in the CDR3. V was cut by 1 base and J by 4 bases, with 11 bases left in between. The CDR3, as DNA: TGTGCCAGCAGCCAAGCCCAGGACCCATACAATGAGCAGTTCTTC. As protein: CASSQAQDPYNEQFF.

This clonotype was found a few times. The genes are TRBV11-1 and TRBJ2-3; D perhaps matches TRBD1 (5 bases). This CDR3 region has 18 residues. Germline loops: CDR1 SGHAT, CDR2 FQDESV (reference sequence). With 0 bases removed from V and 9 bases from J, the gap between germline ends came to 25 bases. CDR3 in amino acids: CASSLASPHRQWRITQYF. As DNA, the CDR3 is TGTGCCAGCAGCTTAGCTAGCCCACACAGGCAATGGAGAATCACGCAGTATTTT.

This clonotype showed up just a few times. The genes are TRBV4-1 and TRBJ2-2, with D perhaps TRBD1 or TRBD2 (6 bases each). The CDR3 covers 15 residues. Trimming left V 3 bases short and J 4 bases short, with 12 bases between. Germline CDR1 reads MGHRA; CDR2 reads YSYEKL. The CDR3 DNA reads TGCGCCAGCAGCCAGGAGGGCAGGGGCACCGGGGAGCTGTTTTTT. This gives the protein CASSQEGRGTGELFF.

This clonotype was counted many times. This chain uses TRBV9 with TRBJ1-4; 7 bases line up with TRBD1. V shed 0 bases, J shed 4 bases, and the junction held 6 bases outside the gene matches. CDR3 length: 16 residues. Germline CDR1 and CDR2: SGDLS and YYNGEE. CDR3 protein: CASSVEPGQINEKLFF. CDR3 coding DNA: TGTGCCAGCAGCGTAGAACCGGGACAGATTAATGAAAAACTGTTTTTT. Full variable domain (missing parts from reference TRBV9 and TRBJ1-4): DSGVTQTPKHLITATGQRVTLRCSPRSGDLSVYWYQQSLDQGLQFLIQYYNGEERAKGNILERFSAQQFPDLHSELNLSSLELGDSALYFCASSVEPGQINEKLFFGSGTQLSVL.